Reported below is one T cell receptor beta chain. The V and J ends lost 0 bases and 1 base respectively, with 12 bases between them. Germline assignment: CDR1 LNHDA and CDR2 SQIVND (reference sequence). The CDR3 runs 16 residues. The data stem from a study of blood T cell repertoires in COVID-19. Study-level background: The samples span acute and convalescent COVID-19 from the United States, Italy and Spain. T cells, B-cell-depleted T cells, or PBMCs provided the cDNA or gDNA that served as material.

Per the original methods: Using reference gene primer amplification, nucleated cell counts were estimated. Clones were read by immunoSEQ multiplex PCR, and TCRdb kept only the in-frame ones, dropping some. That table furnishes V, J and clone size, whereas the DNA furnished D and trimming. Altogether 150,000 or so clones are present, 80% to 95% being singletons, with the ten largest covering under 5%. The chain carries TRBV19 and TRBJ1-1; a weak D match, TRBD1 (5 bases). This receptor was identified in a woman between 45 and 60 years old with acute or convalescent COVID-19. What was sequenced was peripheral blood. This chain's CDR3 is CASSIDLRTQNTEAFF. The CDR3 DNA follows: TGTGCCAGTAGTATAGATCTTAGGACACAGAACACTGAAGCTTTCTTT.